The sequence of this T cell receptor beta chain was determined in a study of tissue T cells after allogeneic stem cell transplantation. Germline CDR1 is KGHPV and CDR2 is FQNQEV (reference sequence). V was cut by 2 bases and J by 0 bases, with 4 bases left in between. The CDR3 sequence is 13 residues long. This clone showed up just a few times. No antigen is known for it. Each gene name is a mouse one. The read gets to within 1 residue of the CDR3 end, and the germline J gene fills in the rest. The data were produced by immunoSEQ multiplex PCR, yet TCRdb's version contains in-frame clones alone and is incomplete. The sample contains several thousand clones, about 50% of which appear only once. Stated time point: mouse harvest day 14 after allogeneic transplant. Each mouse received 10^7 T-cell-depleted marrow cells plus 10^6 splenic CD5+ T cells by tail vein. Mice had MHC-mismatched B6 into BALB/c GVHD, sampled day 7 or 14.

General study findings and limits: The patient cohort was small and clinically heterogeneous, with limited sampling depth. Anatomically similar tissues had similar TCR repertoires within each patient. Alloreactivity or antigen specificity of tissue TCRs was not determined; some clones might be host cells.

Sequencing input: lymph node tissue. The TCR comes from a female BALB/c mouse given C57BL/6 T cells with graft-versus-host disease after an allogeneic hematopoietic cell transplant. The chain links TRBV26 to TRBJ1-2, with no clear D. CDR3 sequence reads: CASSLDTNSDYTF. The sequenced part of the CDR3 DNA is TGTGCCAGCAGTCTGGACACAAACTCCGACTACACC.